A single sample gave rise to the 10 T cell receptor beta chains below, sequenced in a study of blood T cells in healthy people across ages. A sample-barcoded 5' primer and a J-beta primer mix were used in a second PCR of roughly 6 to 11 cycles. TCRdb itself ran the 5' RACE reads through MiXCR, one entry per CDR3 protein. The sample holds 700,000 to 850,000 distinct CDR3 sequences, about 37% seen once. The sequencing sample was made of blood. These receptors originate from a man younger than 35 in good health.

This clonotype has only a few counts. This chain connects TRBV6-1 to TRBJ2-3, with 7 bases identical to TRBD2. Trimming at V came to 2 bases and at J to 2 bases, leaving 7 bases not matched to a gene. Per the germline V gene, CDR1 is MNHNS and CDR2 is SASEGT. This CDR3 region has 16 residues. CDR3 bases: TGTGCCAGCAGTGAACCTAGCGGAACGTTCACAGATACGCAGTATTTT. Protein: CASSEPSGTFTDTQYF.

This clonotype was recorded many times. The chain employs TRBV29-1 and TRBJ2-1, with D perhaps TRBD2 (5 bases). Trimming stripped 4 bases from V and 12 bases from J, with 10 bases between. The CDR3 consists of 10 residues. The germline gives CDR1 SQVTM, CDR2 ANQGSEA. This CDR3 is CSVAGEGQFF. For the CDR3, the DNA is TGCAGCGTTGCAGGTGAGGGGCAGTTCTTC.

The chain joins TRBV20-1 to TRBJ2-5; no clear D gene. Germline lookup yields CDR1 DFQATT and CDR2 SNEGSKA (reference sequence). The CDR3 is made up of 10 amino acids. V dropped 4 bases and J dropped 4 bases, with 4 bases sitting between them. The CDR3, as DNA: TGCAGTGCTACCTCAGAGACCCAGTACTTC. Translated, it gives CSATSETQYF.

With respect to this clonotype: One end of the junction varies from germline; a read error may be responsible. The rearrangement links TRBV3-1 to TRBJ1-1, with D perhaps TRBD1 (5 bases). Germline CDR1 and CDR2: LGHDT and YNNKEL (reference sequence). This CDR3 is 15 amino acids long. In DNA, the CDR3 is TGTGCCAGCAGCCATAGGGGCGCAGGAGGAACTGGAGCTTTCTTT. It encodes CASSHRGAGGTGAFF.

The chain combines TRBV20-1 with TRBJ1-1; 7 bases align to TRBD1. The CDR3 length is 11 residues. The V segment lost 8 bases and the J segment 3 bases; nucleotides outside the gene matches: 3. Germline lookup yields CDR1 DFQATT and CDR2 SNEGSKA (reference sequence). CDR3 amino acids: CSIRGHTEAFF. The CDR3 region has the DNA TGCAGTATTAGGGGGCACACTGAAGCTTTCTTT.

This clonotype was counted between two and nine times. The rearrangement uses TRBV3-1 and TRBJ2-7; D uncertain. Trimming shortened V by 4 bases and J by 7 bases, and 20 bases separated the two germline ends. The CDR3 spans 15 residues. CDR1 is LGHDT, CDR2 YNNKEL, per germline (reference sequence). The CDR3 region is CASSLGAITYNEQYF. CDR3 bases: TGTGCCAGCAGCCTAGGAGCGATAACCTACAATGAGCAGTACTTC.

This clonotype has at least ten counts. This sequence joins TRBV12-3 or TRBV12-4 and TRBJ2-3, with unresolved D. The CDR3 loop spans 15 amino acids. Trimming cost V 7 bases and J 1 base, with 15 bases left between them. Here the CDR3 reads CASTNEGWGTDTQYF. CDR3 nucleotides: TGTGCCAGCACCAACGAAGGGTGGGGCACAGATACGCAGTATTTT.

This clonotype has ten or more counts. The genes are TRBV4-3 and TRBJ2-7, with D maybe TRBD1 (6 bases). Trimming took 1 base from V and 3 from J, leaving 13 bases between them. This CDR3 comprises 15 residues. In germline, CDR1 is LGHNA, CDR2 YSLEER. CDR3 in amino acids: CASSQGTDSGYEQYF. CDR3 bases: TGCGCCAGCAGCCAAGGGACAGACTCTGGCTACGAGCAGTACTTC.

The chain combines TRBV29-1 with TRBJ1-4; possibly TRBD1 for D (5 bases). With 7 bases removed from V and 7 bases from J, the gap between germline ends came to 16 bases. There are 13 residues in the CDR3. Germline V CDR1 and CDR2: SQVTM, ANQGSEA. Here the CDR3 reads CSALDSYVEKLFF. The CDR3 DNA is TGCAGCGCCTTAGACAGCTACGTTGAAAAACTGTTTTTT.

Remarks on this clonotype: This may be a read error: a much more frequent sequence differs by one nucleotide. The genes are TRBV25-1 and TRBJ1-1; no firm D call. The CDR3 covers 13 residues. In germline, CDR1 is MGHDK, CDR2 SYGVNS. The CDR3 DNA reads as TGTACCAGCAGTGAATCCGGGAACACTGAAGCTTTCTTT. Protein: CTSSESGNTEAFF.